The 30 T cell receptor beta chains below all came from one sample that was sequenced in a study of shared clonotypes between healthy human individuals. The data were produced by immunoSEQ multiplex PCR, yet TCRdb's version contains in-frame clones alone and is incomplete. The table includes some 2 million clones, 95% detected once. The sequenced sample was naive CD4+ T cells sorted from blood. The subset is: CD45RA+ positively selected. The receptors stem from a young man in good health.

This clone appeared once. This chain uses TRBV15 with TRBJ1-5; TRBD1 matches at 7 bases. Germline CDR1 LNHNV, CDR2 YYDKDF (reference sequence). J lost 5 bases, V lost 1 base, and 8 bases had no gene match. The CDR3 runs 16 residues. CDR3 residues: CATSRGTQGVYQPQHF. In DNA, the CDR3 is TGTGCCACCAGCAGAGGCACCCAGGGGGTATATCAGCCCCAGCATTTT.

The chain is built from TRBV5-1 and TRBJ2-5, with TRBD2 identical over 9 bases. After removal of 7 bases from V and 3 bases from J, the junction contained 13 bases not matched to a gene. Germline V gives CDR1 SGHRS, CDR2 YFSETQ. The CDR3 is made up of 16 amino acids. Here the CDR3 reads CASSADGRGGKETQYF. In nucleotides, the CDR3 is TGCGCCAGCTCCGCGGATGGGCGGGGGGGCAAAGAGACCCAGTACTTC.

This chain joins TRBV5-4 and TRBJ1-2; 7 positions agree with TRBD1. After removal of 4 bases from V and 5 bases from J, the junction contained 5 bases not matched to a gene. CDR1 is SGHNT and CDR2 is YYREEE in the germline V gene (reference sequence). The CDR3 consists of 13 residues. The chain's CDR3 is CASSRTGSYGYTF. The CDR3 DNA follows: TGTGCCAGCAGCAGGACAGGTTCTTATGGCTACACCTTC. Complete variable domain (other parts from reference TRBV5-4 and TRBJ1-2): ETGVTQSPTHLIKTRGQQVTLRCSSQSGHNTVSWYQQALGQGPQFIFQYYREEENGRGNFPPRFSGLQFPNYSSELNVNALELDDSALYLCASSRTGSYGYTFGSGTRLTVV.

This rearrangement joins TRBV5-1 to TRBJ1-1; no firm D call. V was cut by 6 bases and J by 5 bases, with 8 bases left in between. This CDR3 comprises 11 residues. Germline V lookup: CDR1 SGHRS, CDR2 YFSETQ. The chain's CDR3 is CASTDRTEAFF. DNA of the CDR3: TGCGCCAGCACCGACCGTACTGAAGCTTTCTTT.

CDR3 nucleotides: TGTGCCTGGAGTGCCGGACAGATCTATGGCTACACCTTC. This sequence encodes CAWSAGQIYGYTF. The rearrangement uses TRBV30 and TRBJ1-2; D may be TRBD1 (6 bases). Trimming left V 1 base short and J 4 bases short, with 10 bases between. The length of the CDR3 is 13 residues. Per germline, CDR1 GTSNPN and CDR2 SVGIG (reference sequence).

The chain links TRBV5-1 to TRBJ2-1; 11 nucleotides match TRBD2. This CDR3 has 15 amino acids. After removal of 2 bases from V and 9 bases from J, the junction contained 7 bases not matched to a gene. The germline V gene encodes CDR1 SGHRS and CDR2 YFSETQ. CDR3: CASSLLAGAPGEQFF. CDR3 DNA: TGCGCCAGCAGCTTACTAGCGGGGGCGCCAGGTGAGCAGTTCTTC.

This chain links TRBV25-1 with TRBJ1-1; 7 positions match TRBD1. J lost 4 bases, V lost 6 bases, and 11 bases had no gene match. Germline lookup yields CDR1 MGHDK and CDR2 SYGVNS. The CDR3 has 15 residues. The DNA for the CDR3 is TGTGCCAGCAGATTTACCGGGACAGTGATCACTGAAGCTTTCTTT. Translated: CASRFTGTVITEAFF. Supplemented by reference TRBV25-1 and TRBJ1-1, the full variable domain reads EADIYQTPRYLVIGTGKKITLECSQTMGHDKMYWYQQDPGMELHLIHYSYGVNSTEKGDLSSESTVSRIRTEHFPLTLESARPSHTSQYLCASRFTGTVITEAFFGQGTRLTVV.

The genes are TRBV19 and TRBJ1-2; D remains ambiguous. The germline V gene has CDR1 LNHDA and CDR2 SQIVND (reference sequence). The CDR3 totals 14 residues. The ends were cut back, 2 bases at V and 3 bases at J, with 10 bases in the middle. CDR3 sequence reads: CASSITRSDYGYTF. The CDR3 bases are TGTGCCAGTAGTATAACCCGGTCGGACTATGGCTACACCTTC.

The rearrangement links TRBV28 to TRBJ1-6; 10 nucleotides agree with TRBD1. Germline V CDR1 and CDR2: MDHEN, SYDVKM. The J segment lost 8 bases and the V segment lost 5 bases, leaving 3 bases of the junction unmatched. CDR3 length: 14 amino acids. CDR3 in amino acids: CASSPGQGYSPLHF. CDR3 in DNA: TGTGCCAGCAGTCCGGGACAGGGGTATTCACCCCTCCACTTT.

This rearrangement joins TRBV19 to TRBJ1-5, with D unresolved. The CDR3 has 12 residues. V was pared by 4 bases and J by 7 bases, with 8 bases between. Germline values: CDR1 LNHDA, CDR2 SQIVND (reference sequence). The CDR3 here is CASSTPGQPQHF. In nucleotides, the CDR3 is TGTGCCAGTAGTACGCCGGGGCAGCCCCAGCATTTT.

The chain carries TRBV19 and TRBJ1-2; no reliable D call. Trimming shortened V by 7 bases and J by 3 bases, and 6 bases separated the two germline ends. This CDR3 contains 11 residues. Germline lookup yields CDR1 LNHDA and CDR2 SQIVND (reference sequence). CDR3 region: CASTAYYGYTF. The CDR3 DNA follows: TGTGCCAGTACAGCTTACTATGGCTACACCTTC.

The V gene is TRBV27, the J gene TRBJ2-7; a weak D match, TRBD1 (6 bases). The CDR3 extends over 14 amino acids. In germline, CDR1 is MNHEY, CDR2 SMNVEV (reference sequence). Trimming removed 6 bases at V and 1 base at J, with 13 bases between. CDR3 region: CASRRPGESYEQYF. As DNA, the CDR3 is TGTGCCAGCAGAAGACCAGGGGAGTCCTACGAGCAGTACTTC.

The CDR3 DNA is TGTGCCAGCAGAAGAAGTAGCCGGGGGCCTACCTACGAGCAGTACTTC. Its translation: CASRRSSRGPTYEQYF. V gene TRBV28 combines with J gene TRBJ2-7; D is possibly TRBD1 or TRBD2 (6 bases each). The length of the CDR3 is 16 residues. The germline gives CDR1 MDHEN, CDR2 SYDVKM. Trimming took 6 bases from V and 2 from J, leaving 20 bases between them.

The rearrangement links TRBV30 to TRBJ2-2; 8 bases fit TRBD1. J gave up 7 bases and V 2 bases, and 12 bases lay outside the gene matches. CDR3 length: 16 amino acids. Germline CDR1 reads GTSNPN; CDR2 reads SVGIG (reference sequence). The CDR3 DNA reads TGTGCCTGGAGTTATGCGAGGACAGGGTCAGGCGGGGAGCTGTTTTTT. This sequence encodes CAWSYARTGSGGELFF.

CDR3 amino acids: CASNRGEGLSGELFF. The CDR3 DNA reads TGTGCCAGCAACCGGGGGGAGGGCCTGAGTGGGGAGCTGTTTTTT. The chain couples TRBV4-2 to TRBJ2-2, with 7 bases that match TRBD2. Germline CDR1 and CDR2: LGHNA and YNFKEQ. The CDR3 length is 15 residues. The junction had 13 bases not matched to a gene; V was cut back by 7 bases and J by 8 bases.

This sequence joins TRBV2 and TRBJ2-1, with 8 bases identical to TRBD2. The CDR3 loop spans 14 amino acids. CDR1 and CDR2 (germline): SNHLY, FYNNEI. Trimming cost V 6 bases and J 10 bases; bases outside gene matches: 11. The CDR3 here is CASRGLAQSGEQFF. In DNA, the CDR3 is TGTGCCAGCAGAGGACTAGCTCAATCGGGGGAGCAGTTCTTC. The full variable domain, rest sourced from reference TRBV2 and TRBJ2-1, is EPEVTQTPSHQVTQMGQEVILRCVPISNHLYFYWYRQILGQKVEFLVSFYNNEISEKSEIFDDQFSVERPDGSNFTLKIRSTKLEDSAMYFCASRGLAQSGEQFFGPGTRLTVL.

The chain recombines TRBV5-4 with TRBJ2-5; D gene unclear. V was trimmed by 7 bases and J by 5 bases, leaving 12 bases between them. Germline V gene data show CDR1 as SGHNT and CDR2 as YYREEE (reference sequence). The CDR3 runs to 12 residues. The CDR3 here is CASGKHGETQYF. CDR3 bases: TGTGCCAGCGGAAAACACGGGGAGACCCAGTACTTC.

This clone was seen only a few times. Other DNA sequences within the sample encode an identical CDR3. The chain combines TRBV6-5 with TRBJ1-1; D gene uncertain. The V gene's germline CDR1 is MNHEY and CDR2 SVGAGI. This CDR3 has 13 amino acids. V dropped 2 bases and J dropped 1 base, with 5 bases sitting between them. The CDR3 protein is CASSYARNTEAFF. In DNA, the CDR3 is TGTGCCAGCAGTTACGCTCGGAACACTGAAGCTTTCTTT.

A remark on this clone: Relative to the germline gene, one junction end is altered; a read error may explain this. This chain joins TRBV7-7 and TRBJ2-1, with D maybe TRBD2 (5 bases). Germline V CDR1 and CDR2: SSHAT, FNYEAQ (reference sequence). The CDR3 spans 13 residues. CDR3 region: CASSPPTGNEQFF. The CDR3 bases are TGTGCTAGCAGCCCGCCGACGGGGAATGAGCAGTTCTTC.

CDR3 nucleotide sequence: TGCGCCAGCAGCTGGGGTTACGACGGTGACTCACCCCTCCACTTT. This encodes CASSWGYDGDSPLHF. This rearrangement joins TRBV5-1 to TRBJ1-6; no definite D call. Germline V gene sequence: CDR1 SGHRS, CDR2 YFSETQ. The V end was cut by 3 bases, the J end by 10 bases, with 17 bases between. The CDR3 totals 15 residues.

This sequence joins TRBV7-9 and TRBJ1-2; 8 positions agree with TRBD1. V lost 0 bases, J lost 10 bases, and 7 bases stayed unmatched. Germline lookup yields CDR1 SEHNR and CDR2 FQNEAQ (reference sequence). The CDR3 runs to 14 residues. The CDR3 loop is CASSLAGQEPIYTF. CDR3 bases: TGTGCCAGCAGCTTAGCGGGACAGGAACCTATCTACACCTTC.

This chain uses TRBV30 with TRBJ1-3, with D unclear. The V end was cut by 7 bases, the J end by 2 bases, with 6 bases between. Germline V gene data show CDR1 as GTSNPN and CDR2 as SVGIG (reference sequence). The CDR3 consists of 11 residues. The CDR3 protein is CASGPGNTIYF. DNA for the CDR3: TGTGCCTCCGGACCTGGAAACACCATATATTTT.

The chain recombines TRBV4-3 with TRBJ2-2; 7 positions agree with TRBD2. CDR3 length equals 15 residues. With 4 bases clipped from V and 4 bases from J, the junction kept 6 bases outside the gene matches. Germline CDR1 reads LGHNA; CDR2 reads YSLEER. CDR3 protein: CASSRERDRTGELFF. In DNA, the CDR3 is TGCGCCAGCAGCCGCGAGCGGGATCGCACCGGGGAGCTGTTTTTT.

The rearrangement joins TRBV11-2 to TRBJ2-5; 9 bases agree with TRBD2. CDR3 length equals 16 residues. The V gene end was trimmed by 4 bases and the J gene end by 5 bases; junction bases not matched to a gene: 11. Germline V gene lookup returns CDR1 SGHAT and CDR2 FQNNGV. The CDR3 here is CASSSRVSGGAETQYF. In DNA, the CDR3 is TGTGCCAGCAGCTCCAGGGTTAGCGGGGGTGCTGAGACCCAGTACTTC. Drawing the rest from reference TRBV11-2 and TRBJ2-5, the complete variable domain is EAGVAQSPRYKIIEKRQSVAFWCNPISGHATLYWYQQILGQGPKLLIQFQNNGVVDDSQLPKDRFSAERLKGVDSTLKIQPAKLEDSAVYLCASSSRVSGGAETQYFGPGTRLLVL.

This clone has only one observation. V gene TRBV5-1 combines with J gene TRBJ2-5; D unclear. V was shortened by 1 base and J by 2 bases, with 9 bases between the two germline ends. The germline V gene has CDR1 SGHRS and CDR2 YFSETQ. The CDR3 spans 14 residues. Here the CDR3 DNA reads TGCGCCAGCAGCTTGAGGGCAGATCAAGAGACCCAGTACTTC. Translating gives CASSLRADQETQYF.

The J gene is TRBJ2-2, the V gene TRBV5-1, with D possibly TRBD2 on 6 matching bases. Between the trimmed V and J ends, which lost 4 bases and 0 bases, there was a span of 19 bases. The germline V gene encodes CDR1 SGHRS and CDR2 YFSETQ. The CDR3 is 18 amino acids. CDR3 in amino acids: CASSVQHSRGSNTGELFF. The CDR3 region has the DNA TGCGCCAGCAGCGTACAGCACTCTCGGGGGTCGAACACCGGGGAGCTGTTTTTT.

This chain links TRBV18 with TRBJ2-7, with TRBD1 matching over 8 bases. Germline V gene sequence: CDR1 KGHSH, CDR2 LQKENI. V lost 6 bases, J lost 6 bases, and 10 bases stayed unmatched. The CDR3 totals 14 residues. Here the CDR3 DNA reads TGTGCCAGCTCCCATGGGACAGGAGTAAGCGAGCAGTACTTC. Amino acid sequence: CASSHGTGVSEQYF.

The genes are TRBV7-2 and TRBJ2-7, with D possibly being TRBD2 (5 bases). The germline CDR1 and CDR2 sequences are SGHTA and FQGNSA. V was pared by 2 bases and J by 7 bases, with 15 bases between. This CDR3 comprises 14 residues. The CDR3 loop is CASSLSLAAQEQYF. As DNA, the CDR3 is TGTGCCAGCAGCTTAAGCCTAGCAGCACAAGAGCAGTACTTC.

Notes on this clone: This sample includes further DNA sequences coding for the same CDR3. The chain links TRBV18 to TRBJ2-3; no clear D gene. The V end was cut by 0 bases, the J end by 2 bases, with 6 bases between. The germline gives CDR1 KGHSH, CDR2 LQKENI. The CDR3 is made up of 14 amino acids. This CDR3 reads CASSPPANTDTQYF. The CDR3 DNA reads TGTGCCAGCTCACCACCGGCAAACACAGATACGCAGTATTTT. Based on the CDR3 plus reference TRBV18 and TRBJ2-3, the full variable domain is NAGVMQNPRHLVRRRGQEARLRCSPMKGHSHVYWYRQLPEEGLKFMVYLQKENIIDESGMPKERFSAEFPKEGPSILRIQQVVRGDSAAYFCASSPPANTDTQYFGPGTRLTVL.

The V gene is TRBV5-1, the J gene TRBJ2-7; tentative D call: TRBD1 (6 bases). The V end lost 2 bases, the J end lost 2 bases, and 11 bases lay between the germline ends. The length of the CDR3 is 14 residues. CDR1 is SGHRS and CDR2 is YFSETQ in the germline V gene. As DNA, the CDR3 is TGCGCCAGCAGCTTTACCGGGACAACCTACGAGCAGTACTTC. Its translation is CASSFTGTTYEQYF. Full variable domain (outside the CDR3, taken from reference TRBV5-1 and TRBJ2-7): KAGVTQTPRYLIKTRGQQVTLSCSPISGHRSVSWYQQTPGQGLQFLFEYFSETQRNKGNFPGRFSGRQFSNSRSEMNVSTLELGDSALYLCASSFTGTTYEQYFGPGTRLTVT.